The 29 T cell receptor beta chains below come from one sample, sequenced in a study of blood T cell repertoires in COVID-19. The repertoire was sequenced with immunoSEQ multiplex PCR; TCRdb's copy has only in-frame clones and lacks some. The sample lists a few hundred thousand clones; approximately 80% were seen once. The sample consisted of peripheral blood. The source is a young man who had recovered from COVID-19.

V is TRBV11-2 and J is TRBJ2-5; maybe TRBD2 (5 bases). Germline V gene data show CDR1 as SGHAT and CDR2 as FQNNGV. There are 15 residues in the CDR3. V was shortened by 1 base and J by 4 bases, with 13 bases between the two germline ends. Written as DNA, the CDR3 is TGTGCCAGCAGCTTAGGGCGGGTTCTTGGAGAGACCCAGTACTTC. This sequence encodes CASSLGRVLGETQYF.

This clone was seen only once. V and J are TRBV25-1 and TRBJ2-2; D gene ambiguous. The CDR3 contains 13 residues. Per germline, CDR1 MGHDK and CDR2 SYGVNS. Trimming left V 0 bases short and J 6 bases short, with 5 bases between. CDR3 coding DNA: TGTGCCAGCAGTGAATATGACTCCGGGGAGCTGTTTTTT. It yields the protein CASSEYDSGELFF.

J is TRBJ1-6 and V is TRBV7-9, with a weak D call TRBD1 (6 bases). The CDR3 contains 13 residues. V lost 4 bases, J lost 10 bases, and 11 bases lay in between. The germline V gene has CDR1 SEHNR and CDR2 FQNEAQ (reference sequence). Written as DNA, the CDR3 is TGTGCCAGCAGCTCACAGGGTGGGTCACCCCTCCACTTT. Encoded protein: CASSSQGGSPLHF.

V is TRBV18 and J is TRBJ1-5, with D hard to call. The V gene lost 3 bases and the J gene lost 4 bases, with 13 bases spanning the gap. The CDR3 totals 15 residues. Germline V gene data show CDR1 as KGHSH and CDR2 as LQKENI. The CDR3 loop is CASSPRSLGNQPQHF. The DNA of the CDR3 is TGTGCCAGCTCACCTCGGTCACTAGGGAATCAGCCCCAGCATTTT.

The rearrangement joins TRBV18 to TRBJ2-5; possible D gene TRBD1, 5 bases. CDR3 size: 14 residues. Trimming stripped 0 bases from V and 4 bases from J, with 9 bases between. Germline loops: CDR1 KGHSH, CDR2 LQKENI. The CDR3 nucleotides read TGTGCCAGCTCACCACCGGCAGGGATAGAGACCCAGTACTTC. Translating it yields CASSPPAGIETQYF.

The chain carries TRBV28 and TRBJ2-5; 7 bases are a match to TRBD2. From germline, CDR1 is MDHEN and CDR2 SYDVKM. This CDR3 comprises 15 residues. The V and J ends lost 4 bases and 5 bases, in that order; junction bases with no gene match: 10. This chain's CDR3 is CASSSTLADGETQYF. The CDR3 DNA sequence: TGTGCCAGCAGTTCGACCCTAGCGGATGGGGAGACCCAGTACTTC. Using reference TRBV28 and TRBJ2-5 for the parts outside the CDR3, the full variable domain is DVKVTQSSRYLVKRTGEKVFLECVQDMDHENMFWYRQDPGLGLRLIYFSYDVKMKEKGDIPEGYSVSREKKERFSLILESASTNQTSMYLCASSSTLADGETQYFGPGTRLLVL.

The chain combines TRBV19 with TRBJ2-5; 8 positions agree with TRBD2. The CDR3 is 15 residues long. From germline, CDR1 is LNHDA and CDR2 SQIVND (reference sequence). V dropped 8 bases and J dropped 3; count of bases not matched to a gene: 11. In DNA, the CDR3 is TGTGCCAGTGAGAGCGGGGGCCCGCTGAAAGAGACCCAGTACTTC. Translation gives CASESGGPLKETQYF.

The table lists this clone with a few counts. The chain recombines TRBV3-1 (or the pseudogene TRBV3-2) with TRBJ2-5; 11 nucleotides line up with TRBD2. V lost 0 bases, J lost 4 bases, and 4 bases stayed unmatched. CDR3 length equals 16 residues. The germline V gene encodes CDR1 LGHDT and CDR2 YNNKEL (reference sequence). The CDR3 DNA sequence: TGTGCCAGCAGCCAAGATGTAGCGGGGGGGCGAGAGACCCAGTACTTC. Translation: CASSQDVAGGRETQYF.

The rearrangement links TRBV2 to TRBJ1-5, with TRBD1 as a possible D gene (5 bases). Germline assignment: CDR1 SNHLY and CDR2 FYNNEI. Trimming stripped 8 bases from V and 3 bases from J, with 17 bases between. CDR3 size: 15 residues. CDR3 loop: CASSHEEQANQPQHF. CDR3 coding DNA: TGTGCCAGCTCCCATGAGGAACAGGCCAATCAGCCCCAGCATTTT. Looking up the rest from reference TRBV2 and TRBJ1-5 gives the full variable domain: EPEVTQTPSHQVTQMGQEVILRCVPISNHLYFYWYRQILGQKVEFLVSFYNNEISEKSEIFDDQFSVERPDGSNFTLKIRSTKLEDSAMYFCASSHEEQANQPQHFGDGTRLSIL.

V gene TRBV9 combines with J gene TRBJ2-1; 7 bases are shared with TRBD2. Germline lookup yields CDR1 SGDLS and CDR2 YYNGEE. This CDR3 has 18 amino acids. J was trimmed by 0 bases and V by 3 bases; bases with no gene match: 12. CDR3 loop: CASSDRQTSPSSYNEQFF. The CDR3 nucleotides read TGTGCCAGCAGCGACCGTCAGACTAGCCCGAGCTCCTACAATGAGCAGTTCTTC.

The table lists this clone with a count of one. This rearrangement joins TRBV28 to TRBJ2-3; 11 bases map to TRBD1. V was pared by 5 bases and J by 5 bases, with 6 bases of the junction left unmatched. CDR3 length: 15 residues. CDR1 is MDHEN and CDR2 is SYDVKM in the germline V gene. The CDR3 sequence is CASSPTGTGGDTQYF. The DNA for the CDR3 is TGTGCCAGCAGTCCAACCGGGACAGGGGGAGATACGCAGTATTTT.

This chain joins TRBV7-2 and TRBJ1-3, with D unresolved. The germline V and J ends were trimmed by 2 bases and 3 bases, with 11 bases remaining between them. The CDR3 consists of 15 residues. CDR1 and CDR2 (germline): SGHTA, FQGNSA. This CDR3 reads CASSLSSGVGNTIYF. The CDR3 DNA reads as TGTGCCAGCAGCTTAAGTTCTGGAGTTGGAAACACCATATATTTT.

V is TRBV7-9 and J is TRBJ2-2; no reliable D call. The V end was cut by 5 bases, the J end by 5 bases, with 18 bases between. Germline CDR1 and CDR2: SEHNR and FQNEAQ (reference sequence). The CDR3 covers 16 residues. The CDR3 DNA is TGTGCCAGCAGCCCTCCCGACGTTTCCGGGACCGGGGAGCTGTTTTTT. This codes for CASSPPDVSGTGELFF.

This clone was recorded a few times. This chain connects TRBV6-5 to TRBJ2-7, with 9 positions matching TRBD2. The germline V gene has CDR1 MNHEY and CDR2 SVGAGI. The CDR3 is 14 residues long. With V trimmed by 5 bases and J by 6 bases, 8 bases remained unmatched. In DNA form, the CDR3 reads TGTGCCAGCAGTAGGGGCCTAGCGGGGTTCGAGCAGTACGTC. It translates to CASSRGLAGFEQYV.

CDR3 residues: CASVLTGGEYNEQFF. In DNA, the CDR3 is TGTGCCAGCGTACTGACAGGGGGAGAATACAATGAGCAGTTCTTC. The chain links TRBV5-5 to TRBJ2-1, with 9 nucleotides matching TRBD1. The CDR3 extends over 15 amino acids. CDR1 SGHKS and CDR2 YYEKEE come from the germline V gene (reference sequence). Trimming removed 7 bases from V and 4 bases from J; junction bases left unmatched: 9.

V and J are TRBV7-7 and TRBJ2-1; 7 bases line up with TRBD2. Trimming cost V 1 base and J 10 bases; bases outside gene matches: 10. The CDR3 sequence is 15 residues long. Per the germline V gene, CDR1 is SSHAT and CDR2 is FNYEAQ (reference sequence). The CDR3 here is CASSLGGGGLEEQFF. As DNA, the CDR3 is TGTGCCAGCAGCTTAGGGGGCGGGGGACTCGAGGAGCAGTTCTTC.

The genes are TRBV2 and TRBJ2-3; tentatively, D is TRBD2 (5 bases). Germline V gene lookup returns CDR1 SNHLY and CDR2 FYNNEI. The CDR3 is made up of 13 amino acids. Deletions cut 4 bases from V and 5 bases from J, with 10 bases between. Here the CDR3 DNA reads TGTGCCAGCAGTGTTGCTAGCCAAGATACGCAGTATTTT. Its translation: CASSVASQDTQYF. Looking up the rest from reference TRBV2 and TRBJ2-3 gives the full variable domain: EPEVTQTPSHQVTQMGQEVILRCVPISNHLYFYWYRQILGQKVEFLVSFYNNEISEKSEIFDDQFSVERPDGSNFTLKIRSTKLEDSAMYFCASSVASQDTQYFGPGTRLTVL.

The chain couples TRBV18 to TRBJ2-5; the D gene is possibly TRBD2 (7 bases). CDR3 length: 16 amino acids. The V gene lost 0 bases and the J gene lost 5 bases, with 16 bases spanning the gap. Germline CDR1 and CDR2: KGHSH and LQKENI. CDR3: CASSPPGGAPVETQYF. DNA for the CDR3: TGTGCCAGCTCACCACCGGGGGGGGCGCCGGTTGAGACCCAGTACTTC.

The CDR3 DNA sequence: TGTGCCAGCAGCCCCGGAACAGGGGACTTCGAGCAGTACTTC. Translation gives CASSPGTGDFEQYF. The chain combines TRBV11-2 with TRBJ2-7; perhaps TRBD1 as D (7 bases). Germline CDR1 reads SGHAT; CDR2 reads FQNNGV. V was cut by 5 bases and J by 6 bases, with 17 bases left in between. This CDR3 is built from 14 residues.

The CDR3 is CASSHTDRASGELFF. The CDR3 DNA is TGTGCCAGCAGCCATACCGACAGGGCCTCCGGGGAGCTGTTTTTT. The gene calls are TRBV13 and TRBJ2-2, with 7 bases aligning to TRBD1. The CDR3 has 15 amino acids. The J segment lost 6 bases and the V segment lost 5 bases, leaving 9 bases of the junction unmatched. From germline, CDR1 is PRHDT and CDR2 FYEKMQ (reference sequence).

The chain combines TRBV18 with TRBJ1-1; TRBD1 is a possible D gene (6 bases). The germline CDR1 and CDR2 sequences are KGHSH and LQKENI. The CDR3 runs 14 residues. V lost 6 bases, J lost 4 bases, and 15 bases lay in between. CDR3 in amino acids: CASSEQGIGTEAFF. In nucleotides, the CDR3 is TGTGCCAGCTCGGAGCAGGGGATTGGCACTGAAGCTTTCTTT.

The chain carries TRBV7-9 and TRBJ2-3, with 7 bases fitting TRBD1. The CDR3 covers 16 residues. Germline V gene lookup returns CDR1 SEHNR and CDR2 FQNEAQ (reference sequence). V dropped 5 bases and J dropped 2; count of bases not matched to a gene: 10. The CDR3 coding sequence is TGTGCCAGCAGCGAAACCCTTGGACAGGACACAGATACGCAGTATTTT. Translated: CASSETLGQDTDTQYF.

V and J are TRBV3-1 (or the pseudogene TRBV3-2) and TRBJ2-3; weak D call: TRBD1 (5 bases). V was trimmed by 4 bases and J by 7 bases, leaving 21 bases between them. The CDR3 totals 16 residues. Looked up from germline, CDR1 is LGHDT and CDR2 is YNNKEL (reference sequence). The CDR3 sequence: CASSRVVEKGRNTQYF. In nucleotides, the CDR3 is TGTGCCAGCAGCCGAGTTGTCGAGAAGGGGCGAAATACGCAGTATTTT.

The chain is built from TRBV2 and TRBJ1-1; 7 positions agree with TRBD1. Germline values: CDR1 SNHLY, CDR2 FYNNEI. CDR3 length: 14 residues. V was pared by 4 bases and J by 5 bases, with 7 bases of the junction left unmatched. CDR3 nucleotide sequence: TGTGCCAGCAGTGCGCGAGGGGGCAGGACTGAAGCTTTCTTT. This codes for CASSARGGRTEAFF.

V gene TRBV18 combines with J gene TRBJ1-1, with TRBD1 matching over 8 bases. V shed 3 bases and J 3 bases; nucleotides not matched to a gene: 6. The germline gives CDR1 KGHSH, CDR2 LQKENI. This CDR3 region has 15 residues. The CDR3 loop is CASSPSNRGYTEAFF. The CDR3 DNA sequence: TGTGCCAGCTCACCTAGTAACAGGGGGTACACTGAAGCTTTCTTT.

The genes are TRBV9 and TRBJ2-1, with 8 positions matching TRBD2. Germline values: CDR1 SGDLS, CDR2 YYNGEE. The CDR3 totals 16 residues. V lost 3 bases to trimming and J lost 5 bases; unmatched junction nucleotides: 10. CDR3 nucleotides: TGTGCCAGCAGCGGCGATCGGGGACTAGTCAACAATGAGCAGTTCTTC. Amino acid sequence: CASSGDRGLVNNEQFF.

This clone was detected only once. This chain connects TRBV20-1 to TRBJ1-1, with 7 bases lining up with TRBD1. The CDR3 length is 11 residues. J gave up 6 bases and V 3 bases, and 1 base lay outside the gene matches. From germline, CDR1 is DFQATT and CDR2 SNEGSKA (reference sequence). CDR3 sequence: CSARDRPEAFF. The CDR3 region has the DNA TGCAGTGCTAGGGACAGGCCTGAAGCTTTCTTT.

This sequence joins TRBV2 and TRBJ1-2; D gene uncertain. Trimming shortened V by 6 bases and J by 4 bases, and 6 bases separated the two germline ends. Germline CDR1 is SNHLY and CDR2 is FYNNEI. CDR3 length equals 11 residues. The CDR3 loop reads CASRDFYGYTF. In DNA form, the CDR3 reads TGTGCCAGCAGGGACTTCTATGGCTACACCTTC.

V is TRBV29-1 and J is TRBJ1-5; possible D gene TRBD1, 5 bases. Per the germline V gene, CDR1 is SQVTM and CDR2 is ANQGSEA. The ends were cut back, 3 bases at V and 9 bases at J, with 12 bases in the middle. The CDR3 spans 12 residues. The CDR3 region has the DNA TGCAGCGTTGAGGGAACCGGGGGGCCCCAGCATTTT. Translating gives CSVEGTGGPQHF.